Reported below is one T cell receptor (beta chain). This entry comes from a study of cytomegalovirus exposure and HLA in healthy donors. Researchers ran the PCR with 60 Vbeta and 13 Jbeta primers. The table came from immunoSEQ multiplex PCR; TCRdb's copy has only in-frame clones and leaves some out. The data show under 200,000 clones, with over 65% seen just once and roughly 3.2% held by the top ten. Germline V gene data show CDR1 as ENHRY and CDR2 as SYGVKD. The CDR3 consists of 13 residues. With 0 bases removed from V and 10 bases from J, the gap between germline ends came to 10 bases. The chain is built from TRBV10-3 and TRBJ2-1; the D gene is possibly TRBD2 (6 bases). This clonotype was obtained from a man aged 40-50 years in good health and CMV-seropositive. Source material: PBMCs. Here the CDR3 reads CAISESGGREQFF. CDR3 DNA sequence: TGTGCCATCAGTGAGTCGGGGGGACGGGAGCAGTTCTTC.